One sample yielded the 20 T cell receptor beta chains listed below, sequenced in a study of CD8+ T cells in alopecia areata. In each case, RNA was isolated and then reverse transcribed into cDNA as the sequencing template. Some clones are missing from TCRdb's copy, which holds only in-frame ones; the method was immunoSEQ multiplex PCR. The sample shows 100,000 to 150,000 clones, 45% to 60% of them seen only once. The source material was CD4+ T cells sorted from blood, sampled at week 0. These receptors all come from a human donor with alopecia areata.

The rearrangement joins TRBV5-6 to TRBJ1-6, with 8 positions matching TRBD1. The CDR3 has 16 amino acids. Germline V gene sequence: CDR1 SGHDT, CDR2 YYEEEE. V dropped 4 bases and J dropped 6; count of bases not matched to a gene: 9. Written as DNA, the CDR3 is TGTGCCAGCAGCGCCCTAGACAGGGGCCGTAATTCACCCCTCCACTTT. Translating gives CASSALDRGRNSPLHF.

This chain links TRBV2 with TRBJ1-2; the match to TRBD1 covers 8 bases. Germline V gene sequence: CDR1 SNHLY, CDR2 FYNNEI. V was clipped by 6 bases and J by 8 bases; unmatched bases: 5. The CDR3 covers 12 residues. CDR3 sequence: CASSPTGDGYTF. The CDR3 region has the DNA TGTGCCAGCAGCCCGACAGGGGACGGCTACACCTTC.

The chain combines TRBV5-1 with TRBJ1-4; D gene uncertain. V gave up 0 bases and J gave up 6 bases, with 12 bases separating them. Germline V gene data show CDR1 as SGHRS and CDR2 as YFSETQ. This CDR3 is built from 15 residues. The CDR3, as DNA: TGCGCCAGCAGCTTGGCCGGGGAACGGGATGAAAAACTGTTTTTT. It encodes CASSLAGERDEKLFF.

The chain joins TRBV5-4 to TRBJ2-4; TRBD1 agrees at 7 bases. V gave up 4 bases and J gave up 7 bases; unmatched junction bases: 8. The CDR3 length is 14 residues. Germline values: CDR1 SGHNT, CDR2 YYREEE (reference sequence). Here the CDR3 DNA reads TGTGCCAGCAGCGCCTTGACGACAGGGAACATTCAGTACTTC. It encodes CASSALTTGNIQYF.

The V gene is TRBV4-3, the J gene TRBJ2-4; no firm D call. The V end lost 4 bases, the J end lost 8 bases, and 15 bases lay between the germline ends. CDR1 is LGHNA, CDR2 YSLEER, per germline. The CDR3 covers 14 residues. DNA of the CDR3: TGCGCCAGCAGCCCGGATAGTGCCTGGGACATTCAGTACTTC. Amino acids: CASSPDSAWDIQYF.

This chain joins TRBV2 and TRBJ2-3; D call uncertain. This CDR3 has 13 amino acids. The V gene's germline CDR1 is SNHLY and CDR2 FYNNEI. V was shortened by 4 bases and J by 5 bases, with 10 bases between the two germline ends. The CDR3 region is CASSVANGDTQYF. DNA for the CDR3: TGTGCCAGCAGTGTGGCAAACGGAGATACGCAGTATTTT.

This clone was found a few times. The gene calls are TRBV7-2 and TRBJ2-3, with a weak D call TRBD1 (5 bases). Trimming took off 4 bases at V and 8 bases at J, with 10 bases between the two ends. CDR3 length equals 12 residues. Germline V gene sequence: CDR1 SGHTA, CDR2 FQGNSA. The CDR3: CASSSLGVTQYF. The CDR3 DNA reads as TGTGCCAGCAGCTCTTTAGGGGTTACGCAGTATTTT. The variable domain in full, with the rest retrieved from reference TRBV7-2 and TRBJ2-3, is GAGVSQSPSNKVTEKGKDVELRCDPISGHTALYWYRQSLGQGLEFLIYFQGNSAPDKSGLPSDRFSAERTGGSVSTLTIQRTQQEDSAVYLCASSSLGVTQYFGPGTRLTVL.

This chain connects TRBV6-5 to TRBJ1-1; no reliable D call. Germline CDR1 is MNHEY and CDR2 is SVGAGI. This CDR3 has 16 amino acids. V lost 2 bases and J lost 4, with 17 bases in between. The CDR3 loop is CASSYTQAPLSTEAFF. The DNA for the CDR3 is TGTGCCAGCAGTTACACCCAGGCACCGCTGAGCACTGAAGCTTTCTTT.

The chain joins TRBV29-1 to TRBJ1-1; tentative D call: TRBD1 (6 bases). Germline V gene lookup returns CDR1 SQVTM and CDR2 ANQGSEA. Trimming pared 6 bases from V and 4 bases from J, leaving 12 bases between. The CDR3 is 12 residues long. CDR3 protein: CSVGHMGTEAFF. In DNA, the CDR3 is TGCAGCGTGGGACATATGGGCACTGAAGCTTTCTTT.

This clone has just a few counts. This chain links TRBV2 with TRBJ2-3; TRBD1 matches 9 bases. The germline V gene has CDR1 SNHLY and CDR2 FYNNEI. This CDR3 spans 13 amino acids. The V segment lost 6 bases and the J segment 14 bases; nucleotides outside the gene matches: 12. The CDR3 here is CASSASGTGYLYF. The CDR3 region has the DNA TGTGCCAGCAGCGCCTCCGGGACAGGGTATCTGTATTTT.

This chain connects TRBV6-1 to TRBJ2-3; D is undetermined. The CDR3 runs 15 residues. V lost 2 bases to trimming and J lost 0 bases, with 9 bases between them. From germline, CDR1 is MNHNS and CDR2 SASEGT. The CDR3 loop reads CASSELLQSTDTQYF. CDR3 nucleotide sequence: TGTGCCAGCAGTGAACTTTTACAGAGCACAGATACGCAGTATTTT.

The chain is built from TRBV10-3 and TRBJ2-3, with TRBD2 matching 8 bases. The germline gives CDR1 ENHRY, CDR2 SYGVKD. The ends lost 6 bases at V and 4 bases at J; junction bases unmatched: 6. The CDR3 extends over 14 amino acids. CDR3 in amino acids: CAIRVGGASDTQYF. The CDR3 region has the DNA TGTGCCATCAGAGTCGGGGGGGCTTCAGATACGCAGTATTTT.

This clone was seen only a few times. The chain recombines TRBV14 with TRBJ2-2, with D tentatively TRBD1 (6 bases). This CDR3 spans 14 amino acids. V lost 0 bases and J 8 bases, leaving 10 bases between the germline ends. The germline V gene encodes CDR1 SGHDN and CDR2 FVKESK. The CDR3 protein is CASSQEGGKGELFF. Here the CDR3 DNA reads TGTGCCAGCAGCCAAGAAGGGGGAAAGGGGGAGCTGTTTTTT. Based on the CDR3 plus reference TRBV14 and TRBJ2-2, the full variable domain is EAGVTQFPSHSVIEKGQTVTLRCDPISGHDNLYWYRRVMGKEIKFLLHFVKESKQDESGMPNNRFLAERTGGTYSTLKVQPAELEDSGVYFCASSQEGGKGELFFGEGSRLTVL.

The sample holds a few counts of this clone. The chain couples TRBV28 to TRBJ1-2; TRBD1 might be the D (6 bases). Germline lookup yields CDR1 MDHEN and CDR2 SYDVKM. The CDR3 covers 14 residues. The V end was cut by 3 bases, the J end by 2 bases, with 10 bases between. The CDR3 bases are TGTGCCAGCAGTTTCGGGGGCGTCAACTATGGCTACACCTTC. This gives the protein CASSFGGVNYGYTF.

With respect to this clone: This same CDR3 is encoded by further DNA sequences in the sample. This chain connects TRBV9 to TRBJ2-5, with 7 nucleotides matching TRBD1. The CDR3 is made up of 15 amino acids. With 1 base clipped from V and 5 bases from J, the junction kept 8 bases outside the gene matches. Germline lookup yields CDR1 SGDLS and CDR2 YYNGEE. As DNA, the CDR3 is TGTGCCAGCAGCGTAAGTTCAGGGGGTCGGGAGACCCAGTACTTC. Translation gives CASSVSSGGRETQYF.

This clone was detected a few times. The rearrangement uses TRBV7-2 and TRBJ2-7; the match to TRBD1 covers 7 bases. The CDR3 runs to 13 residues. V trimming: 5 bases; J trimming: 1 base; junction bases outside the gene matches: 2. The germline CDR1 and CDR2 sequences are SGHTA and FQGNSA. CDR3 in amino acids: CASSGTVSYEQYF. The CDR3 nucleotides read TGTGCCAGCAGCGGGACAGTATCCTACGAGCAGTACTTC. Using reference TRBV7-2 and TRBJ2-7 for the parts outside the CDR3, the full variable domain is GAGVSQSPSNKVTEKGKDVELRCDPISGHTALYWYRQSLGQGLEFLIYFQGNSAPDKSGLPSDRFSAERTGGSVSTLTIQRTQQEDSAVYLCASSGTVSYEQYFGPGTRLTVT.

The gene calls are TRBV27 and TRBJ2-5; maybe TRBD2 (6 bases). CDR1 is MNHEY, CDR2 SMNVEV, per germline (reference sequence). V shed 2 bases and J shed 2 bases, with 15 bases lying between them. The CDR3 loop spans 16 amino acids. CDR3: CASSLRRGWRQETQYF. The CDR3 DNA reads as TGTGCCAGCAGTTTACGTCGGGGGTGGAGGCAAGAGACCCAGTACTTC.

The rearrangement links TRBV5-4 to TRBJ2-1, with 11 nucleotides matching TRBD2. The CDR3 spans 16 residues. J lost 4 bases, V lost 0 bases, and 3 bases had no gene match. Germline lookup yields CDR1 SGHNT and CDR2 YYREEE (reference sequence). This CDR3 reads CASSLASGGRYNEQFF. In DNA form, the CDR3 reads TGTGCCAGCAGCTTGGCTAGCGGGGGGCGTTACAATGAGCAGTTCTTC.

The rearrangement links TRBV10-3 to TRBJ2-5; D not resolved. Trimming pared 3 bases from V and 3 bases from J, leaving 2 bases between. CDR3 length: 11 residues. Germline CDR1 is ENHRY and CDR2 is SYGVKD. CDR3 protein: CAISEEETQYF. The CDR3, as DNA: TGTGCCATCAGTGAAGAAGAGACCCAGTACTTC.

The V gene is TRBV28, the J gene TRBJ2-3; 9 positions agree with TRBD2. Trimming at V came to 5 bases and at J to 1 base, leaving 7 bases not matched to a gene. CDR1 MDHEN and CDR2 SYDVKM come from the germline V gene. The CDR3 is made up of 16 amino acids. The DNA for the CDR3 is TGTGCCAGCAGTCGAACCTTAGCGGGAGGCACAGATACGCAGTATTTT. Residues: CASSRTLAGGTDTQYF.